Listed here are 14 T cell receptor beta chains from one sample, sequenced in a study of blood T cell repertoires in COVID-19. Assay used: immunoSEQ multiplex PCR; TCRdb lists only in-frame clones, some missing. The table has 150,000 to 200,000 clones, over 85% seen once. Sequencing was carried out using peripheral blood. The receptors were sampled from a man aged 55 to 70 with active or convalescent COVID-19.

V is TRBV6-5 and J is TRBJ1-1, with TRBD1 as a possible D gene (6 bases). The CDR3 covers 15 residues. Per the germline V gene, CDR1 is MNHEY and CDR2 is SVGAGI. Trimming left V 10 bases short and J 1 base short, with 19 bases between. This CDR3 reads CAIVKGDVGNTEAFF. The CDR3 DNA sequence: TGTGCCATTGTGAAGGGGGACGTGGGGAACACTGAAGCTTTCTTT.

The V and J genes are TRBV18 and TRBJ2-7; tentatively, D is TRBD2 (5 bases). V lost 3 bases and J lost 4, with 10 bases in between. Germline CDR1 KGHSH, CDR2 LQKENI. The CDR3 has 13 amino acids. The CDR3 region has the DNA TGTGCCAGCTCACCCCGAGGGCGGTACGAGCAGTACTTC. This encodes CASSPRGRYEQYF. Full variable domain (remainder filled in from reference TRBV18 and TRBJ2-7): NAGVMQNPRHLVRRRGQEARLRCSPMKGHSHVYWYRQLPEEGLKFMVYLQKENIIDESGMPKERFSAEFPKEGPSILRIQQVVRGDSAAYFCASSPRGRYEQYFGPGTRLTVT.

Details on this clone: Distinct nucleotide sequences in the sample also encode this CDR3. The chain links TRBV7-2 to TRBJ1-5; D remains ambiguous. This CDR3 is built from 13 residues. CDR1 and CDR2 from the germline V gene are SGHTA and FQGNSA. Trimming pared 5 bases from V and 4 bases from J, leaving 9 bases between. This CDR3 reads CASSLERNQPQHF. The CDR3 bases are TGTGCCAGCAGCCTAGAGAGAAATCAGCCCCAGCATTTT.

The rearrangement uses TRBV29-1 and TRBJ2-7, with a weak D call TRBD2 (6 bases). The CDR3 covers 14 residues. Germline CDR1 SQVTM, CDR2 ANQGSEA. Trimming pared 1 base from V and 1 base from J, leaving 11 bases between. The CDR3, as DNA: TGCAGCGTTGAAGGGGGGGTGGAATCCTACGAGCAGTACTTC. It is translated as CSVEGGVESYEQYF.

V usage is TRBV12-3 or TRBV12-4 and J usage is TRBJ1-3; unclear D gene. The V end was cut by 2 bases, the J end by 2 bases, with 4 bases between. The CDR3 is made up of 13 amino acids. The CDR3 DNA reads TGTGCCAGCAGTTTAAATACTGGAAACACCATATATTTT. Translation gives CASSLNTGNTIYF.

This chain joins TRBV28 and TRBJ1-2; 9 bases align to TRBD1. CDR3 length: 17 residues. The V segment lost 2 bases and the J segment 2 bases; nucleotides outside the gene matches: 9. Germline CDR1 is MDHEN and CDR2 is SYDVKM. The DNA of the CDR3 is TGTGCCAGCAGTTTACGGGTCCTTGGACAGGGGAACTATGGCTACACCTTC. This sequence encodes CASSLRVLGQGNYGYTF.

The chain uses TRBV13 and TRBJ2-3, with 8 bases aligning to TRBD2. CDR1 and CDR2 from the germline V gene are PRHDT and FYEKMQ (reference sequence). This CDR3 has 14 residues. V lost 1 base to trimming and J lost 6 bases; unmatched junction nucleotides: 3. The CDR3 nucleotides read TGTGCCAGCAGCTTAGATGGCGGGAGGGATACGCAGTATTTT. This encodes CASSLDGGRDTQYF.

The rearrangement uses TRBV28 and TRBJ2-3; 8 bases match TRBD2. CDR1 MDHEN and CDR2 SYDVKM come from the germline V gene. V was clipped by 6 bases and J by 2 bases; unmatched bases: 7. The CDR3 consists of 15 residues. CDR3 sequence: CASRSSGLATDTQYF. The CDR3 DNA reads as TGTGCCAGCAGAAGTAGTGGACTAGCCACAGATACGCAGTATTTT.

The rearrangement joins TRBV18 to TRBJ1-3; 10 nucleotides line up with TRBD1. Germline loops: CDR1 KGHSH, CDR2 LQKENI. The V gene end was trimmed by 1 base and the J gene end by 0 bases; junction bases not matched to a gene: 0. The CDR3 contains 16 residues. This CDR3 is CASSPRDRGSGNTIYF. CDR3 coding DNA: TGTGCCAGCTCACCACGGGACAGGGGCTCTGGAAACACCATATATTTT. Looking up the rest from reference TRBV18 and TRBJ1-3 gives the full variable domain: NAGVMQNPRHLVRRRGQEARLRCSPMKGHSHVYWYRQLPEEGLKFMVYLQKENIIDESGMPKERFSAEFPKEGPSILRIQQVVRGDSAAYFCASSPRDRGSGNTIYFGEGSWLTVV.

The J gene is TRBJ2-1, the V gene TRBV5-4; 10 nucleotides agree with TRBD2. Germline V gene sequence: CDR1 SGHNT, CDR2 YYREEE (reference sequence). J lost 11 bases, V lost 10 bases, and 15 bases had no gene match. The CDR3 has 14 residues. The CDR3 region is CALEVAGGPLKQFF. The CDR3 DNA reads as TGTGCCTTGGAGGTAGCGGGGGGACCCCTAAAGCAGTTCTTC.

The rearrangement uses TRBV19 and TRBJ1-1, with 7 bases fitting TRBD1. The V and J ends lost 5 bases and 1 base, in that order; junction bases with no gene match: 22. CDR1 is LNHDA, CDR2 SQIVND, per germline (reference sequence). The CDR3 totals 20 residues. The CDR3 bases are TGTGCCAGTAGTCCCACCACCGGGCAGGGGGTAAAGTTACGGAACACTGAAGCTTTCTTT. Translated, it gives CASSPTTGQGVKLRNTEAFF.

The chain couples TRBV3-1 (or the pseudogene TRBV3-2) to TRBJ1-2, with TRBD1 as a possible D gene (6 bases). Trimming removed 1 base at V and 8 bases at J, with 14 bases between. This CDR3 spans 14 amino acids. From germline, CDR1 is LGHDT and CDR2 YNNKEL (reference sequence). The CDR3 sequence: CASSQVSSGDGYTF. The CDR3 nucleotides are TGTGCCAGCAGCCAAGTTAGTTCAGGGGACGGCTACACCTTC.

The V gene is TRBV7-2, the J gene TRBJ2-7; 8 nucleotides align to TRBD1. The CDR3 spans 13 residues. The V gene's germline CDR1 is SGHTA and CDR2 FQGNSA. V trimming: 5 bases; J trimming: 6 bases; junction bases outside the gene matches: 6. As DNA, the CDR3 is TGTGCCAGCAGCCCCAACACAGGGGGCGAGCAGTACTTC. This codes for CASSPNTGGEQYF.

This chain connects TRBV11-2 to TRBJ2-1, with 7 bases matching TRBD2. V was pared by 5 bases and J by 6 bases, with 7 bases of the junction left unmatched. Germline CDR1 and CDR2: SGHAT and FQNNGV. This CDR3 is 14 amino acids long. The CDR3 reads CASSRWGGINEQFF. In nucleotides, the CDR3 is TGTGCCAGCAGCCGATGGGGGGGAATCAATGAGCAGTTCTTC.